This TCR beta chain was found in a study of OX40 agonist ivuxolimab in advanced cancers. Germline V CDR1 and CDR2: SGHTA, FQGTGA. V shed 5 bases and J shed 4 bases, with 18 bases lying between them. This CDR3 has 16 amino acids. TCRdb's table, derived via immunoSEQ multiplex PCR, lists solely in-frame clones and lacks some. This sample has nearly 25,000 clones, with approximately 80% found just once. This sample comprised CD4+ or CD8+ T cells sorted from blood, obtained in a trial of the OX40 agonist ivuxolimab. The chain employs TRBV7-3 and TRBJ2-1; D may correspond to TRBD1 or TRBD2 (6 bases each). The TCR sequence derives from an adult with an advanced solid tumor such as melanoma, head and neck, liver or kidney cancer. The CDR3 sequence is CASSLSGAGTYNEQFF. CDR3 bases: TGTGCCAGCAGCCTTTCAGGGGCGGGAACGTACAATGAGCAGTTCTTC.